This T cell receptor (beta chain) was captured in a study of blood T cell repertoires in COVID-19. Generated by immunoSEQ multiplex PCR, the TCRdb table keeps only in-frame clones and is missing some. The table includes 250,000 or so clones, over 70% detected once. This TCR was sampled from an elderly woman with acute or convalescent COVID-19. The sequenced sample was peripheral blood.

CDR3 amino acids: CASLDTNEQFF. The CDR3 DNA reads TGTGCCAGTCTAGATACAAATGAGCAGTTCTTC. This chain uses TRBV12-3 or TRBV12-4 with TRBJ2-1; D ambiguous. Trimming removed 9 bases at V and 7 bases at J, with 10 bases between. The CDR3 covers 11 residues.